The 19 T cell receptor beta chains below come from one sample, sequenced in a study of human T cells and chemical hapten exposure. Time point described: patch test 1, 2 weeks after DPC sensitization. Treatment defined: therapeutic diphenylcyclopropenone sensitization with weekly scalp DPC. MiXCR, applied by TCRdb to the RACE reads, yields one record per CDR3 protein. Of roughly 360,000 distinct CDR3 sequences listed, 4.8% are singletons. Sequencing used whole blood, obtained in connection with sensitization to the hapten diphenylcyclopropenone (DPC). These receptors all come from a woman in her forties or fifties with alopecia areata. Some clones in this sample may be carry-over from other donors' samples.

This clonotype occurred many times. The chain carries TRBV7-2 and TRBJ2-7; 7 bases are shared with TRBD1. The J segment lost 3 bases and the V segment lost 5 bases, leaving 4 bases of the junction unmatched. From germline, CDR1 is SGHTA and CDR2 FQGNSA. This CDR3 region has 13 residues. CDR3 nucleotides: TGTGCCAGCAGCCCCCGACAGGGCTACGAGCAGTACTTC. Its protein is CASSPRQGYEQYF.

In its sample, this clonotype was seen many times. This chain connects TRBV4-1 to TRBJ2-7; D is ambiguous. Germline values: CDR1 MGHRA, CDR2 YSYEKL. The CDR3 consists of 13 residues. V was pared by 4 bases and J by 3 bases, with 10 bases between. The CDR3 bases are TGCGCCAGCAGCCTTGACGGAGTCTACGAGCAGTACTTC. Protein sequence: CASSLDGVYEQYF.

This clonotype was detected ten times or more. V gene TRBV18 combines with J gene TRBJ1-3, with TRBD1 matching 7 bases. The CDR3 sequence is 15 residues long. J gave up 2 bases and V 4 bases, and 5 bases lay outside the gene matches. Germline V gene lookup returns CDR1 KGHSH and CDR2 LQKENI. CDR3: CASSRMTGTGNTIYF. The CDR3 region has the DNA TGTGCCAGCTCACGAATGACAGGGACTGGAAACACCATATATTTT.

This chain connects TRBV6-2 or TRBV6-3 to TRBJ1-3; D remains unclear. V was cut by 2 bases and J by 0 bases, with 8 bases left in between. Germline V gene sequence: CDR1 MNHEY, CDR2 SVGEGT. This CDR3 has 15 residues. The CDR3 DNA sequence: TGTGCCAGCAGTTACGATGGCCACTCTGGAAACACCATATATTTT. Translated: CASSYDGHSGNTIYF.

The table lists this clonotype with many counts. This rearrangement joins TRBV6-1 to TRBJ1-6; TRBD1 aligns across 9 bases. This CDR3 has 13 residues. Germline V gene sequence: CDR1 MNHNS, CDR2 SASEGT. With 3 bases clipped from V and 11 bases from J, the junction kept 2 bases outside the gene matches. The CDR3 loop is CASSEDRGTPLHF. CDR3 nucleotides: TGTGCCAGCAGTGAGGACAGGGGAACACCCCTCCACTTT.

This clonotype has at least ten counts. J is TRBJ2-7 and V is TRBV29-1, with a possible D match to TRBD1 (6 bases). CDR3 length: 10 amino acids. Trimming took 4 bases from V and 7 from J, leaving 8 bases between them. CDR1 SQVTM and CDR2 ANQGSEA come from the germline V gene. The CDR3 DNA reads TGCAGCGTTGCTCAGGGGGAGCAGTACTTC. It yields the protein CSVAQGEQYF.

This clonotype was observed a few times. The CDR3 region has the DNA TGTGCCAGCAGTGAAACCCTGGACACATTGAACACCGGGGAGCTGTTTTTT. Translation gives CASSETLDTLNTGELFF. The rearrangement joins TRBV6-1 to TRBJ2-2; D might be TRBD1 (5 bases). This CDR3 contains 17 residues. V was cut by 2 bases and J by 1 base, with 14 bases left in between. The germline V gene encodes CDR1 MNHNS and CDR2 SASEGT.

The gene calls are TRBV28 and TRBJ2-7; D is undetermined. Trimming removed 5 bases at V and 1 base at J, with 12 bases between. CDR1 and CDR2 (germline): MDHEN, SYDVKM. The CDR3 is made up of 14 amino acids. CDR3 nucleotides: TGTGCCAGCAGTGTAGCCCGAACTTCCTACGAGCAGTACTTC. It specifies CASSVARTSYEQYF.

This clonotype was observed at least ten times. The chain joins TRBV10-3 to TRBJ2-3; D not certain. Per germline, CDR1 ENHRY and CDR2 SYGVKD. This CDR3 contains 13 residues. Trimming stripped 7 bases from V and 5 bases from J, with 13 bases between. The CDR3 loop reads CAITPRQGDTQYF. The DNA of the CDR3 is TGTGCCATCACCCCCAGGCAAGGAGATACGCAGTATTTT.

The sample holds many counts of this clonotype. The chain employs TRBV6-5 and TRBJ1-4; D not resolved. Germline V gene sequence: CDR1 MNHEY, CDR2 SVGAGI. Trimming shortened V by 4 bases and J by 0 bases, and 9 bases separated the two germline ends. This CDR3 has 15 residues. CDR3 nucleotide sequence: TGTGCCAGCAGTTTGGACCGTGCAACTAATGAAAAACTGTTTTTT. It encodes CASSLDRATNEKLFF.

At least ten counts were recorded for this clonotype. This chain uses TRBV20-1 with TRBJ1-5; D uncertain. This CDR3 comprises 12 residues. CDR1 and CDR2 (germline): DFQATT, SNEGSKA (reference sequence). Trimming left V 5 bases short and J 0 bases short, with 5 bases between. The DNA for the CDR3 is TGCAGTGCTTCAGCTAGCAATCAGCCCCAGCATTTT. It codes for CSASASNQPQHF.

In this sample, this clonotype turned up many times. The V gene is TRBV20-1, the J gene TRBJ1-2; 9 bases map to TRBD1. CDR1 is DFQATT, CDR2 SNEGSKA, per germline (reference sequence). With 3 bases clipped from V and 4 bases from J, the junction kept 6 bases outside the gene matches. The CDR3 is made up of 14 amino acids. CDR3 DNA sequence: TGCAGTGCTAGGAGGACAGGGGCTTTCTATGGCTACACCTTC. Its protein is CSARRTGAFYGYTF.

The CDR3 bases are TGTGCCAGCTCACCAGTGGGTTACAATGAGCAGTTCTTC. This encodes CASSPVGYNEQFF. The chain links TRBV18 to TRBJ2-1; D unresolved. Trimming pared 2 bases from V and 4 bases from J, leaving 6 bases between. The germline V gene encodes CDR1 KGHSH and CDR2 LQKENI. The CDR3 loop spans 13 amino acids.

In regard to this clonotype: Possible read error: a much larger clone is one base away. The J gene is TRBJ1-2, the V gene TRBV2; D gene uncertain. The CDR3 contains 11 residues. Looked up from germline, CDR1 is SNHLY and CDR2 is FYNNEI. This CDR3 is CASRARYVYTF. The CDR3 DNA sequence: TGTGCCAGCAGGGCACGCTATGTCTACACCTTC.

This clonotype was seen ten or more times. The rearrangement uses TRBV20-1 and TRBJ1-4; D is possibly TRBD1 (5 bases). CDR3 length: 15 amino acids. Deletions cut 0 bases from V and 5 bases from J, with 13 bases between. Germline V lookup: CDR1 DFQATT, CDR2 SNEGSKA (reference sequence). The CDR3 reads CSAREPGRGNEKLFF. The CDR3 region has the DNA TGCAGTGCTAGAGAGCCGGGACGGGGGAATGAAAAACTGTTTTTT.

This clonotype turned up a few times. The V call is TRBV12-5, the J call TRBJ1-1; possible D gene TRBD1, 5 bases. Germline CDR1 reads LGHNT; CDR2 reads FRNRAP. V was pared by 8 bases and J by 3 bases, with 13 bases between. The CDR3 totals 13 residues. Written as DNA, the CDR3 is TGTGCTAGTAAGGAGGGAGGGGACACTGAAGCTTTCTTT. It codes for CASKEGGDTEAFF.

To note about this clonotype: Relative to the germline gene, one junction end is altered; a read error may explain this. The rearrangement joins TRBV4-1 to TRBJ2-7; 9 bases fit TRBD1. Germline CDR1 and CDR2: MGHRA and YSYEKL. The CDR3 extends over 15 amino acids. CDR3 in DNA: TGCGCCAACAGCCCCGGACAGGGGAATACCTACGAGCAGTACTTC. Amino acids: CANSPGQGNTYEQYF.

This rearrangement joins TRBV25-1 to TRBJ1-2; D is possibly TRBD1 (6 bases). The V end was cut by 2 bases, the J end by 7 bases, with 14 bases between. The V gene's germline CDR1 is MGHDK and CDR2 SYGVNS. The CDR3 has 14 amino acids. CDR3 loop: CASSEMGHRGGYTF. CDR3 sequence (DNA): TGTGCCAGCAGTGAAATGGGACACCGGGGTGGCTACACCTTC.

There are a few counts of this clonotype. V is TRBV20-1 and J is TRBJ1-2; D is unresolved. Trimming stripped 2 bases from V and 0 bases from J, with 13 bases between. This CDR3 has 15 residues. Germline V gene data show CDR1 as DFQATT and CDR2 as SNEGSKA (reference sequence). The CDR3 loop reads CSARPLRTSNYGYTF. The CDR3, as DNA: TGCAGTGCTAGACCCCTTCGGACGTCTAACTATGGCTACACCTTC.